Below, 28 T cell receptor beta chains from the same sample are listed, as sequenced in a study of identical twins. Via MiXCR, TCRdb re-called the 5' RACE reads, giving one row per CDR3 protein. The profile covers around 670,000 distinct CDR3 sequences, with roughly 6% appearing a single time and 1.5% to 2% taken by the ten largest. The sequencing input was naive T cells sorted from blood. The source of these receptors is a man aged 18 to 30 in good health.

CDR3 bases: TGTGCCAGCAGTTCTGTAGGCCACTCCGTATTGAACACTGAAGCTTTCTTT. This translates into CASSSVGHSVLNTEAFF. The chain uses TRBV12-3 or TRBV12-4 and TRBJ1-1; D is unresolved. V lost 4 bases, J lost 0 bases, and 18 bases lay in between. The CDR3 contains 17 residues.

This clonotype was found a few times. The chain employs TRBV6-2 or TRBV6-3 and TRBJ2-2, with 10 bases identical to TRBD2. The length of the CDR3 is 17 residues. J was trimmed by 4 bases and V by 0 bases; bases with no gene match: 5. In germline, CDR1 is MNHEY, CDR2 SVGEGT. The chain's CDR3 is CASSYSILAGPTGELFF. The CDR3 DNA follows: TGTGCCAGCAGTTACTCGATACTAGCGGGACCCACCGGGGAGCTGTTTTTT.

This clonotype was seen repeatedly, ten times or more. The CDR3, as DNA: TGCGCCAGCAAACCAAACCTAGCGGGTTACAATGAGCAGTTCTTC. It yields the protein CASKPNLAGYNEQFF. The chain combines TRBV5-1 with TRBJ2-1, with TRBD2 matching 8 bases. Germline V gives CDR1 SGHRS, CDR2 YFSETQ. The CDR3 runs to 15 residues. With V trimmed by 6 bases and J by 4 bases, 9 bases remained unmatched.

The CDR3 DNA follows: TGTGCCACCAGTGATTTTAACGGGGAAGAGACCCAGTACTTC. Protein: CATSDFNGEETQYF. V usage is TRBV24-1 and J usage is TRBJ2-5; D is possibly TRBD2 (5 bases). The ends were cut back, 1 base at V and 3 bases at J, with 8 bases in the middle. CDR3 length equals 14 residues. Germline values: CDR1 KGHDR, CDR2 SFDVKD.

There are a few counts of this clonotype. The CDR3 DNA reads TGTGCCAGCTCACCGGCCCTAAAAGCCTGGTTCTTC. Translated, it gives CASSPALKAWFF. The genes are TRBV18 and TRBJ2-1; D unclear. This CDR3 has 12 residues. Trimming cost V 3 bases and J 15 bases, with 15 bases left between them. Germline V gene sequence: CDR1 KGHSH, CDR2 LQKENI. The variable domain in full, completed from reference TRBV18 and TRBJ2-1, reads NAGVMQNPRHLVRRRGQEARLRCSPMKGHSHVYWYRQLPEEGLKFMVYLQKENIIDESGMPKERFSAEFPKEGPSILRIQQVVRGDSAAYFCASSPALKAWFFGPGTRLTVL.

This clonotype was seen more than once but under ten times. The rearrangement joins TRBV1 to TRBJ2-2. TRBV1 is flagged as a pseudogene. The length of the CDR3 is 12 residues. CDR3 DNA: TGCACCAGCAGCCAAGCCCCAGGGGGGCTGTTTTTT. Protein: CTSSQAPGGLFF.

Ten or more counts support this clonotype. The chain combines TRBV20-1 with TRBJ2-4; D is undetermined. The CDR3 is made up of 14 amino acids. Trimming took 3 bases from V and 3 from J, leaving 12 bases between them. CDR1 and CDR2 from the germline V gene are DFQATT and SNEGSKA (reference sequence). DNA of the CDR3: TGCAGTGCTAGTTATGGTCTCGGCAAAAACATTCAGTACTTC. Protein sequence: CSASYGLGKNIQYF.

This sequence joins TRBV20-1 and TRBJ1-6; D possibly corresponds to TRBD1 (6 bases). The V end lost 6 bases, the J end lost 7 bases, and 22 bases lay between the germline ends. Germline V gives CDR1 DFQATT, CDR2 SNEGSKA (reference sequence). This CDR3 has 16 residues. CDR3: CSASRSGGQLNSPLHF. The CDR3 nucleotides are TGCAGTGCATCTAGGTCGGGTGGACAGCTAAATTCACCCCTCCACTTT.

This clonotype was counted many times. This chain links TRBV28 with TRBJ2-6; the match to TRBD1 covers 7 bases. Unmatched junction bases numbered 12, after V lost 6 bases and J lost 4 bases. CDR3 length: 17 amino acids. Germline CDR1 reads MDHEN; CDR2 reads SYDVKM. This CDR3 is CASRPSTGVKGANVLTF. As DNA, the CDR3 is TGTGCCAGCAGACCAAGCACAGGGGTAAAGGGGGCCAACGTCCTGACTTTC.

This clonotype was observed a few times. The gene calls are TRBV20-1 and TRBJ2-1; weak D call: TRBD2 (7 bases). From germline, CDR1 is DFQATT and CDR2 SNEGSKA (reference sequence). The CDR3 is 16 residues long. Trimming removed 2 bases from V and 8 bases from J, with 22 bases in between. This CDR3 reads CSARRVWAGEGDEQFF. The CDR3 nucleotides read TGCAGTGCTAGAAGGGTTTGGGCGGGAGAGGGGGATGAGCAGTTCTTC.

This chain uses TRBV18 with TRBJ2-7; no definite D call. The CDR3 covers 13 residues. The germline V gene encodes CDR1 KGHSH and CDR2 LQKENI. V was trimmed by 5 bases and J by 5 bases, leaving 13 bases between them. The CDR3 nucleotides are TGTGCCAGCTCATCCGACCTACCCAACGAGCAGTACGTC. It translates to CASSSDLPNEQYV.

This clonotype was seen at least ten times. V and J are TRBV12-3 or TRBV12-4 and TRBJ2-2; TRBD1 aligns across 7 bases. Losses at the gene ends were 5 bases for V and 1 base for J; bases not matched to a gene: 7. CDR3 length: 16 amino acids. The CDR3 nucleotides read TGTGCCAGCAGTGCCGGGACAGCCCAGAACACCGGGGAGCTGTTTTTT. Amino acid sequence: CASSAGTAQNTGELFF.

This clonotype was seen ten or more times. This rearrangement joins TRBV12-3 or TRBV12-4 to TRBJ2-1, with 8 bases fitting TRBD1. This CDR3 is built from 17 residues. V was pared by 0 bases and J by 6 bases, with 10 bases of the junction left unmatched. CDR3 sequence (DNA): TGTGCCAGCAGTTTAGCGGTACCCGGGACAGGATCCAATGAGCAGTTCTTC. Amino acids: CASSLAVPGTGSNEQFF.

The table lists this clonotype with a few counts. This chain connects TRBV19 to TRBJ2-6; possible D gene TRBD1, 6 bases. CDR3 size: 18 residues. CDR1 LNHDA and CDR2 SQIVND come from the germline V gene (reference sequence). Trimming took off 0 bases at V and 2 bases at J, with 14 bases between the two ends. The CDR3 loop reads CASSIDGQQGTGANVLTF. The CDR3 nucleotides are TGTGCCAGTAGTATAGATGGTCAGCAGGGGACTGGGGCCAACGTCCTGACTTTC.

This clonotype was observed a handful of times. The rearrangement links TRBV3-1 to TRBJ2-2; no clear D. V was shortened by 1 base and J by 0 bases, with 6 bases between the two germline ends. The CDR3 has 15 residues. CDR1 is LGHDT, CDR2 YNNKEL, per germline (reference sequence). The CDR3 nucleotides are TGTGCCAGCAGCCAAGCGCGAACGAACACCGGGGAGCTGTTTTTT. Translation gives CASSQARTNTGELFF.

The J gene is TRBJ2-1, the V gene TRBV15; a possible D gene is TRBD2 (6 bases). Germline V gene sequence: CDR1 LNHNV, CDR2 YYDKDF (reference sequence). The CDR3 sequence is 15 residues long. V lost 0 bases to trimming and J lost 8 bases, with 14 bases between them. The DNA of the CDR3 is TGTGCCACCAGCAGAGATGGGGCTAGCGTCGATGAGCAGTTCTTC. Translation gives CATSRDGASVDEQFF.

This clonotype has ten or more counts. The CDR3 spells CAISLTAGLAQETQYF. The CDR3, as DNA: TGTGCCATCAGCCTTACCGCCGGACTAGCCCAAGAGACCCAGTACTTC. The J gene is TRBJ2-5, the V gene TRBV10-3, with 8 bases that match TRBD2. J lost 1 base, V lost 6 bases, and 10 bases had no gene match. Per germline, CDR1 ENHRY and CDR2 SYGVKD. The CDR3 is made up of 16 amino acids.

This clonotype occurred many times. The chain recombines TRBV10-3 with TRBJ1-2; tentatively, D is TRBD1 (5 bases). This CDR3 is 15 amino acids long. Trimming left V 0 bases short and J 3 bases short, with 11 bases between. Germline lookup yields CDR1 ENHRY and CDR2 SYGVKD. CDR3 in DNA: TGTGCCATCAGTGAGTCGAAGGGGACGGACTATGGCTACACCTTC. It is translated as CAISESKGTDYGYTF.

This clonotype was observed a single time. The chain recombines TRBV9 with TRBJ2-1, with 15 bases that match TRBD2. V lost 4 bases to trimming and J lost 7 bases; unmatched junction nucleotides: 15. Germline CDR1 is SGDLS and CDR2 is YYNGEE. This CDR3 spans 19 amino acids. In DNA form, the CDR3 reads TGTGCCAGCAGCTTGGGACTAGCGGGAGGTGGGGCGGGATTGAATGAGCAGTTCTTC. This codes for CASSLGLAGGGAGLNEQFF.

Only a few counts were recorded for this clonotype. The rearrangement uses TRBV25-1 and TRBJ2-7; D call uncertain. Germline lookup yields CDR1 MGHDK and CDR2 SYGVNS. There are 12 residues in the CDR3. V dropped 5 bases and J dropped 4 bases, with 9 bases sitting between them. The CDR3 DNA sequence: TGTGCCAGCAGTCCCTTCGGGTACGAGCAGTACTTC. Protein sequence: CASSPFGYEQYF.

This clonotype was seen many times. CDR3 loop: CATSDRGAGLQETQYF. CDR3 DNA sequence: TGTGCCACCAGTGATCGGGGAGCGGGACTCCAAGAGACCCAGTACTTC. The rearrangement links TRBV24-1 to TRBJ2-5; 7 positions agree with TRBD2. V lost 3 bases, J lost 1 base, and 7 bases stayed unmatched. The germline V gene encodes CDR1 KGHDR and CDR2 SFDVKD. This CDR3 contains 16 residues.

This clonotype was detected ten times or more. CDR3 sequence: CASSPLAGGSGEQYF. The CDR3 nucleotides read TGTGCCAGCAGTCCATTAGCGGGAGGCTCGGGGGAGCAGTACTTC. The rearrangement uses TRBV12-3 or TRBV12-4 and TRBJ2-7, with TRBD2 matching over 10 bases. The trim removed 5 bases at V and 7 bases at J, leaving 11 bases unmatched. The CDR3 has 15 amino acids.

V is TRBV7-2 and J is TRBJ2-7, with D perhaps TRBD1 or TRBD2 (5 bases each). The V gene lost 5 bases and the J gene lost 5 bases, with 13 bases spanning the gap. Germline assignment: CDR1 SGHTA and CDR2 FQGNSA. CDR3 size: 13 residues. The DNA of the CDR3 is TGTGCCAGCAGCACAAATTGGGGGAACGAGCAGTACTTC. This gives the protein CASSTNWGNEQYF. Variable domain in full (rest from reference TRBV7-2 and TRBJ2-7): GAGVSQSPSNKVTEKGKDVELRCDPISGHTALYWYRQSLGQGLEFLIYFQGNSAPDKSGLPSDRFSAERTGGSVSTLTIQRTQQEDSAVYLCASSTNWGNEQYFGPGTRLTVT.

This clonotype was found a few times. The chain recombines TRBV19 with TRBJ2-3; 8 bases align to TRBD1. CDR1 and CDR2 (germline): LNHDA, SQIVND (reference sequence). After removal of 9 bases from V and 2 bases from J, the junction contained 7 bases not matched to a gene. The CDR3 loop spans 14 amino acids. This CDR3 is CARKRTGNTDTQYF. CDR3 DNA sequence: TGTGCCAGGAAACGGACAGGGAACACAGATACGCAGTATTTT.

This clonotype was seen at least ten times. This sequence joins TRBV10-2 and TRBJ2-7; D is uncertain. This CDR3 is 14 amino acids long. The V and J ends lost 6 bases and 3 bases respectively, with 15 bases between them. Germline-derived CDR1 and CDR2 are WSHSY and SAAADI. This CDR3 reads CASSPGTSYYEQYV. The CDR3 bases are TGCGCCAGCAGCCCCGGAACCAGTTACTACGAGCAGTACGTC.

This clonotype was observed a handful of times. V usage is TRBV7-3 and J usage is TRBJ2-3, with 13 bases lining up with TRBD2. Germline CDR1 reads SGHTA; CDR2 reads FQGTGA. V lost 5 bases and J lost 2; bases outside the gene matches: 4. The CDR3 is made up of 16 amino acids. CDR3 residues: CASSPGTSGDTDTQYF. The CDR3 region has the DNA TGTGCCAGCAGCCCTGGGACTAGCGGGGACACAGATACGCAGTATTTT.

This clonotype was detected many times. The chain is built from TRBV10-3 and TRBJ2-3, with D hard to call. CDR3 length: 13 residues. V lost 4 bases to trimming and J lost 7 bases, with 12 bases between them. Germline V CDR1 and CDR2: ENHRY, SYGVKD. The CDR3 DNA reads TGTGCCATCAGTGGCGCAGGCCTGTATACGCAGTATTTT. Translating gives CAISGAGLYTQYF.

This clonotype was picked up many times. This sequence joins TRBV4-3 and TRBJ2-2; no definite D call. Trimming pared 1 base from V and 11 bases from J, leaving 14 bases between. The CDR3 is 14 amino acids. Germline V gives CDR1 LGHNA, CDR2 YSLEER. This CDR3 reads CASSQGFSPGELFF. CDR3 nucleotide sequence: TGCGCCAGCAGCCAAGGTTTCTCGCCTGGCGAGCTGTTTTTT.